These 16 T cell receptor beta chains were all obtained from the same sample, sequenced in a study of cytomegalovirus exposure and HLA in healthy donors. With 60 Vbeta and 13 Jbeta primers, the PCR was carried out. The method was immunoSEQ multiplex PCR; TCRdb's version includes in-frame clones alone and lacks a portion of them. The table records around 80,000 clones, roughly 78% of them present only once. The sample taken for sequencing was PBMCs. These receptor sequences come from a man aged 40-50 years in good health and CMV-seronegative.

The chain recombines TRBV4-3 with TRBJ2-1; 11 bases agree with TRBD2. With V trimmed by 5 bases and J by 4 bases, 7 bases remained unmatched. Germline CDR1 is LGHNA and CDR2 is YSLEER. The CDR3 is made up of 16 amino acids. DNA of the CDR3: TGCGCCAGCAGCGAAAGTCTAGCGGGAGGATACAATGAGCAGTTCTTC. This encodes CASSESLAGGYNEQFF.

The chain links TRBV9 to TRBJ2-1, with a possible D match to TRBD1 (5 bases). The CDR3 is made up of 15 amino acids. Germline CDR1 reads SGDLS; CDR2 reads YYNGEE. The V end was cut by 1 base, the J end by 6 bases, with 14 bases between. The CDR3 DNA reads TGTGCCAGCAGCGTAAGGGGTATCCCCCCCAATGAGCAGTTCTTC. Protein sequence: CASSVRGIPPNEQFF.

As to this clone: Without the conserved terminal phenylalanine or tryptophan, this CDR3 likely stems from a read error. For the CDR3, the DNA is TGTGCCAGCATGGGTGGACTAGGGGCTGGGGCCAACGTCCTGACTGTC. Translated: CASMGGLGAGANVLTV. The chain uses TRBV9 and TRBJ2-6; 7 positions match TRBD2. The CDR3 loop spans 16 amino acids. The V gene end was trimmed by 6 bases and the J gene end by 2 bases; junction bases not matched to a gene: 8. CDR1 and CDR2 (germline): SGDLS, YYNGEE.

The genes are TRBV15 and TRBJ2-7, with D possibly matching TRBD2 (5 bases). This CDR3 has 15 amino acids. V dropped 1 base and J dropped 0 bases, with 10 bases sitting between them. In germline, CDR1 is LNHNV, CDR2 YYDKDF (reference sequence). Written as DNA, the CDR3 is TGTGCCACCAGCAGAGTGGCGGGTTCCTCCTACGAGCAGTACTTC. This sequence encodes CATSRVAGSSYEQYF. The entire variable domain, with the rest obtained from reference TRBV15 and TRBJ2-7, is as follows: DAMVIQNPRYQVTQFGKPVTLSCSQTLNHNVMYWYQQKSSQAPKLLFHYYDKDFNNEADTPDNFQSRRPNTSFCFLDIRSPGLGDTAMYLCATSRVAGSSYEQYFGPGTRLTVT.

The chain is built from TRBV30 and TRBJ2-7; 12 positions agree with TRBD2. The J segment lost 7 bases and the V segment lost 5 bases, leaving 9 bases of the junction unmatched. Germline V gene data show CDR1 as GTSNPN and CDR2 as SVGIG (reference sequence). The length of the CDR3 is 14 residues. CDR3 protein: CAWGLAGGPWEQYF. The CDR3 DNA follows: TGTGCCTGGGGGCTAGCGGGAGGGCCTTGGGAGCAGTACTTC.

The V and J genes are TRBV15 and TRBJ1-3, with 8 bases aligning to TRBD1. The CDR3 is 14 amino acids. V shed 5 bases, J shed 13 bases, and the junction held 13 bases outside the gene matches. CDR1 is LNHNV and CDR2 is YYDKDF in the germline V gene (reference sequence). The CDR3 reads CATSVRDRPLGIYF. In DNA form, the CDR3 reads TGTGCCACCAGCGTCCGGGACAGGCCCTTGGGAATATATTTT.

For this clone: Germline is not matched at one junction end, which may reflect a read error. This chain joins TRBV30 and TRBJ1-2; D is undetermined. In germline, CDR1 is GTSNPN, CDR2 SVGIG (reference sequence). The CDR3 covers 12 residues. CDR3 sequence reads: CAWNRENFGYTF. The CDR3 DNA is TGTGCCTGGAATCGGGAGAACTTTGGCTACACCTTC.

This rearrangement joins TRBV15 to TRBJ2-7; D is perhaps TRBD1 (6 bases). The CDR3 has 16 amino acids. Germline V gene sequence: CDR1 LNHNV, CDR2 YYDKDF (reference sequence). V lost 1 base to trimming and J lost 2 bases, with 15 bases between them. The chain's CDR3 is CATSRGAPQGTYEQYF. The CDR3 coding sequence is TGTGCCACCAGCAGAGGGGCCCCCCAGGGGACCTACGAGCAGTACTTC.

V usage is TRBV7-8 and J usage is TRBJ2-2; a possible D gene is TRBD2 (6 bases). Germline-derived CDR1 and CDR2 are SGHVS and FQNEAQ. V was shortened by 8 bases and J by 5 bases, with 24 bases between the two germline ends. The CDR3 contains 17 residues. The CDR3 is CASSSGSRREETGELFF. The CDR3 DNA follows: TGTGCCAGCTCGTCGGGGTCGAGGAGGGAGGAGACCGGGGAGCTGTTTTTT.

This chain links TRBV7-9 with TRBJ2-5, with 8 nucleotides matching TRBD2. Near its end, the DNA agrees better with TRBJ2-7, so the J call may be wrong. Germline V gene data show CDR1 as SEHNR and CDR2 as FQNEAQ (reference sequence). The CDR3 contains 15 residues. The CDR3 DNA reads TGTGCCAGCAGCTCCTTGACTAGCGACCCCTACGAGCAGTACTTC. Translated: CASSSLTSDPYEQYF.

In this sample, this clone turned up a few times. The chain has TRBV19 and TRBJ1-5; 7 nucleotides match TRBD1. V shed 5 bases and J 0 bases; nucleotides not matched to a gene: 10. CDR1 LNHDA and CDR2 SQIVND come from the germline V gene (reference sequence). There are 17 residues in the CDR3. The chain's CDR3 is CASSSPGTEYSNQPQHF. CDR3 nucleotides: TGTGCCAGTAGTTCACCCGGGACAGAGTATAGCAATCAGCCCCAGCATTTT.

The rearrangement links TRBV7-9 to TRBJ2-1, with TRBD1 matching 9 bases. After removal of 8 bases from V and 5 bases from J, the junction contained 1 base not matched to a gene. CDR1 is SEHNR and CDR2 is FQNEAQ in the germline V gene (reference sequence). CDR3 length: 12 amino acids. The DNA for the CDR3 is TGTGCCAGCCGGACAGGGGACAATGAGCAGTTCTTC. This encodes CASRTGDNEQFF. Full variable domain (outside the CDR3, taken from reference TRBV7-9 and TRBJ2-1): DTGVSQNPRHKITKRGQNVTFRCDPISEHNRLYWYRQTLGQGPEFLTYFQNEAQLEKSRLLSDRFSAERPKGSFSTLEIQRTEQGDSAMYLCASRTGDNEQFFGPGTRLTVL.

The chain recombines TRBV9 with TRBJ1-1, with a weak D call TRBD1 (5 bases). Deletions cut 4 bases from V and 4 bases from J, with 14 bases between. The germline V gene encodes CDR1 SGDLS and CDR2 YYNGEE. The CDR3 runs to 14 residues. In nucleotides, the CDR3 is TGTGCCAGCAGCCCCCGTAGGGGAGGCACTGAAGCTTTCTTT. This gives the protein CASSPRRGGTEAFF.

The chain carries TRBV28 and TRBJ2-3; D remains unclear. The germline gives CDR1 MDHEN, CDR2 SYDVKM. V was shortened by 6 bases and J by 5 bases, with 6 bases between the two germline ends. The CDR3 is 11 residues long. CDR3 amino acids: CASRRGDTQYF. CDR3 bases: TGTGCCAGCAGACGAGGAGATACGCAGTATTTT.

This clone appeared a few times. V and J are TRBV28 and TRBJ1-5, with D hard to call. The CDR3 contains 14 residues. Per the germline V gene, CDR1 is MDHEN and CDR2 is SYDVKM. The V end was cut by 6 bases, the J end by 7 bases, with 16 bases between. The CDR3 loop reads CASSQMEPGQPQHF. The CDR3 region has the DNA TGTGCCAGCAGCCAAATGGAGCCGGGGCAGCCCCAGCATTTT.

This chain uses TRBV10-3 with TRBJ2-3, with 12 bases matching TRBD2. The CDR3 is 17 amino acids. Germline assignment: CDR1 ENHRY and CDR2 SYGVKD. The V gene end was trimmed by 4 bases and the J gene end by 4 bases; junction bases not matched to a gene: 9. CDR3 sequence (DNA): TGTGCCATCAGTGGGTTACTAGCGGGAGGCCCCCCAGATACGCAGTATTTT. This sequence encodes CAISGLLAGGPPDTQYF.